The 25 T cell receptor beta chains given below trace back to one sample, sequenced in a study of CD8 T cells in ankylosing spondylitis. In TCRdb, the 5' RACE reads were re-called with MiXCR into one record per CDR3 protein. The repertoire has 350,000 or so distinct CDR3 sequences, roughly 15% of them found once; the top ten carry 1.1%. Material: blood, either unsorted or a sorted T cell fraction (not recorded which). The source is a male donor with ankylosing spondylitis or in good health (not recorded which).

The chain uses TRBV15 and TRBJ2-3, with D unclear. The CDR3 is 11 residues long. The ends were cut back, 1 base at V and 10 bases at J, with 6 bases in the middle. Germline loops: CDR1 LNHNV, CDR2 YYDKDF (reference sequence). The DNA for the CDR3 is TGTGCCACCAGCAGAGGCGGACCGCAGTATTTT. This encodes CATSRGGPQYF.

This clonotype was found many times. The CDR3 DNA reads as TGTGCCAGCAGCTCCGATGTGGGAAAACTGTTTTTT. This encodes CASSSDVGKLFF. V usage is TRBV7-2 and J usage is TRBJ1-4; D gene unclear. Per the germline V gene, CDR1 is SGHTA and CDR2 is FQGNSA. V shed 4 bases and J shed 10 bases, with 10 bases lying between them. This CDR3 is 12 amino acids long.

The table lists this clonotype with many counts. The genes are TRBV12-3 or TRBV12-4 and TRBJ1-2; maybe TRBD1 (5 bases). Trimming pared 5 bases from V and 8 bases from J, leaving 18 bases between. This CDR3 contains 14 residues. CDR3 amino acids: CASSLGTPGGGYTF. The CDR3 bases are TGTGCCAGCAGTCTCGGGACCCCGGGCGGGGGCTACACCTTC.

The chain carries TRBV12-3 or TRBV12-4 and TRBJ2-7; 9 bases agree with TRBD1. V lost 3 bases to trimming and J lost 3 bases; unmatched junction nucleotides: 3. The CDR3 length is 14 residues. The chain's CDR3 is CASSFGTGNYEQYF. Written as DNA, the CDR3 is TGTGCCAGCAGTTTTGGGACAGGGAACTACGAGCAGTACTTC.

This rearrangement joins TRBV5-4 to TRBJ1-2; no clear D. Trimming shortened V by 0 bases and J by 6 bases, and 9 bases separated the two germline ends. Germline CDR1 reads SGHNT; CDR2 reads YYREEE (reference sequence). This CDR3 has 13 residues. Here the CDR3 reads CASSLAGINGYTF. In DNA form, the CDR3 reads TGTGCCAGCAGCTTGGCGGGTATCAATGGCTACACCTTC.

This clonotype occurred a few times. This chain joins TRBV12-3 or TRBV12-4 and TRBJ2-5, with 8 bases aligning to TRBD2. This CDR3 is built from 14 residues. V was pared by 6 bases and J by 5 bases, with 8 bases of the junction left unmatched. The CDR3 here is CASRPGTRGETQYF. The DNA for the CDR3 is TGTGCCAGCAGACCCGGGACTAGAGGGGAGACCCAGTACTTC.

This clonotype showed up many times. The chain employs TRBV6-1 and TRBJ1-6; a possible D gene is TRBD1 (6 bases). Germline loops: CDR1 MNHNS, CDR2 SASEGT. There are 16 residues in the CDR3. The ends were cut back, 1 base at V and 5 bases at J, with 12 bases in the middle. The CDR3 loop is CASSEEDRTHNSPLHF. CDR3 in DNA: TGTGCCAGCAGTGAAGAGGACAGAACCCATAATTCACCCCTCCACTTT.

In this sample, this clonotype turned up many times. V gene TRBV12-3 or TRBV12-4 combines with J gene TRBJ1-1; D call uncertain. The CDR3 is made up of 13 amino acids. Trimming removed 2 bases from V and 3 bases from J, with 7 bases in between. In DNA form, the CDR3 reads TGTGCCAGCAGTTTAATGGTTGACACTGAAGCTTTCTTT. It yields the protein CASSLMVDTEAFF.

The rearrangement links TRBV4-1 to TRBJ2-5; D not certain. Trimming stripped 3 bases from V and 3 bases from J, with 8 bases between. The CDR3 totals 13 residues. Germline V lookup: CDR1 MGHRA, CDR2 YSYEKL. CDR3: CASSHRPEETQYF. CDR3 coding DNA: TGCGCCAGCAGCCATAGGCCGGAAGAGACCCAGTACTTC.

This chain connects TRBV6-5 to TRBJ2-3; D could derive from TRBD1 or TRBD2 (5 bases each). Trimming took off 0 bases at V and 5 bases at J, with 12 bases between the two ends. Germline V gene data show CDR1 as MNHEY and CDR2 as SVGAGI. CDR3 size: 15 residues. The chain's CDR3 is CASSYSIGAIDTQYF. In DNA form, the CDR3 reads TGTGCCAGCAGTTACTCGATCGGGGCCATAGATACGCAGTATTTT.

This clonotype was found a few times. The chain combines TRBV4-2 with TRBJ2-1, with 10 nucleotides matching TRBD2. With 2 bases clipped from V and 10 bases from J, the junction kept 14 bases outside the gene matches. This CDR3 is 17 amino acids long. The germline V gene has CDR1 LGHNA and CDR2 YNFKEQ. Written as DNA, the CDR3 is TGTGCCAGCAGCCAACAGTGGGGCGCTAGCGGGGGAATCGAGCAGTTCTTC. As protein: CASSQQWGASGGIEQFF.

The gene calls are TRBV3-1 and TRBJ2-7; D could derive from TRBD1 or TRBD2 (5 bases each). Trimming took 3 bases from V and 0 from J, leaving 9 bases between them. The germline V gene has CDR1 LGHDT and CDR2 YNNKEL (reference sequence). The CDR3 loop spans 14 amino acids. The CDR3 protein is CASSHSGSSYEQYF. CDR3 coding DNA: TGTGCCAGCAGCCATTCAGGGAGCTCCTACGAGCAGTACTTC.

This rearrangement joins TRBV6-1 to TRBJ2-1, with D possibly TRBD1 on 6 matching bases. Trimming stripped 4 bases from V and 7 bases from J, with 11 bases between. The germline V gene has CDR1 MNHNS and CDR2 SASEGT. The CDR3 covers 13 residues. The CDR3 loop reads CASSVQGGNEQFF. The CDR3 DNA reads TGTGCCAGCAGTGTACAGGGTGGGAATGAGCAGTTCTTC.

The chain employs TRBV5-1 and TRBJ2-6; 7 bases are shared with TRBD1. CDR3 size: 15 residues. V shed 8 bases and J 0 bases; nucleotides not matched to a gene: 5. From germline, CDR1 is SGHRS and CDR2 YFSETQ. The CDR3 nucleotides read TGCGCCAGTAGGACAGGTCCCTCTGGGGCCAACGTCCTGACTTTC. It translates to CASRTGPSGANVLTF.

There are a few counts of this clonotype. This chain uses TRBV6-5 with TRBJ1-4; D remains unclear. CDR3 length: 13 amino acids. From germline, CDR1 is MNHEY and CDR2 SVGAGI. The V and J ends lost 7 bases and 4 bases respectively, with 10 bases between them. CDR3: CASTSASNEKLFF. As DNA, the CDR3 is TGTGCCAGCACTTCGGCCAGTAATGAAAAACTGTTTTTT.

The CDR3 protein is CASSQARIVGYNEQFF. The CDR3 DNA sequence: TGCGCCAGCAGCCAAGCGAGGATCGTGGGCTACAATGAGCAGTTCTTC. This chain uses TRBV4-1 with TRBJ2-1; D gene ambiguous. The V gene lost 1 base and the J gene lost 3 bases, with 13 bases spanning the gap. The CDR3 has 16 amino acids. Germline lookup yields CDR1 MGHRA and CDR2 YSYEKL.

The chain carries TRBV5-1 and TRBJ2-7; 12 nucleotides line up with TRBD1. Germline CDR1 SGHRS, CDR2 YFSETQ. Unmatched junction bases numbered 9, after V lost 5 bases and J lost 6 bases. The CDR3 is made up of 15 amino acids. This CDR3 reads CASRPAGTGGIEQYF. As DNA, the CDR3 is TGCGCCAGCAGACCTGCCGGGACAGGGGGCATCGAGCAGTACTTC. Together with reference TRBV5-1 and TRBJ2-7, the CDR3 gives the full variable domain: KAGVTQTPRYLIKTRGQQVTLSCSPISGHRSVSWYQQTPGQGLQFLFEYFSETQRNKGNFPGRFSGRQFSNSRSEMNVSTLELGDSALYLCASRPAGTGGIEQYFGPGTRLTVT.

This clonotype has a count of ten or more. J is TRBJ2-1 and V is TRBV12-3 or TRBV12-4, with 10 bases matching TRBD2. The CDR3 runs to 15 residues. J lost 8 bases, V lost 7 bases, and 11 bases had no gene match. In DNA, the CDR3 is TGTGCCAGCACAGAGACTAGCGGGCGGACTTATGAGCAGTTCTTC. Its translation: CASTETSGRTYEQFF.

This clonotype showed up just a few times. CDR3 bases: TGCAGCGTTTGGGACAGGGGGCCGGACGAGCAGTACTTC. Amino acids: CSVWDRGPDEQYF. The genes are TRBV29-1 and TRBJ2-7; TRBD1 aligns across 12 bases. CDR1 is SQVTM, CDR2 ANQGSEA, per germline. This CDR3 is 13 amino acids long. Trimming cost V 5 bases and J 5 bases; bases outside gene matches: 4.

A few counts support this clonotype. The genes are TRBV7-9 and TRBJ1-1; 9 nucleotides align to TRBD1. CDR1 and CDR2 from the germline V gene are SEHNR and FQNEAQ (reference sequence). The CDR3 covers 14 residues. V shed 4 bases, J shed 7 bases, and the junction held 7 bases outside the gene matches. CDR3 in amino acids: CASSSDRGALEAFF. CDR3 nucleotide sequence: TGTGCCAGCAGCTCGGACAGGGGAGCCCTTGAAGCTTTCTTT.

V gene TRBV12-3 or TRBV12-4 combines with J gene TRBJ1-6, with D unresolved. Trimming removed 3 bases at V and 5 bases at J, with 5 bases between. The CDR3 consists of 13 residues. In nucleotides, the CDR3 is TGTGCCAGCAGTTTGGGGAATAATTCACCCCTCCACTTT. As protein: CASSLGNNSPLHF.

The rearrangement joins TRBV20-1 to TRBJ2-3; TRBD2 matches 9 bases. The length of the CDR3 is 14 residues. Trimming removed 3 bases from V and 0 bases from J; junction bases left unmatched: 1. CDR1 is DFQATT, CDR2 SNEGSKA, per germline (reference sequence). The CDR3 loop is CSARTSGSTDTQYF. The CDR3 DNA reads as TGCAGTGCTAGGACTAGCGGTAGCACAGATACGCAGTATTTT.

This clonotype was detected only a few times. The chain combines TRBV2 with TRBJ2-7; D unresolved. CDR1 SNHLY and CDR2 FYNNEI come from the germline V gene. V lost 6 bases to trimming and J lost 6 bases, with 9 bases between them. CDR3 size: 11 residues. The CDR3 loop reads CASSDLAEQYF. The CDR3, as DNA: TGTGCCAGCAGCGACCTTGCCGAGCAGTACTTC.

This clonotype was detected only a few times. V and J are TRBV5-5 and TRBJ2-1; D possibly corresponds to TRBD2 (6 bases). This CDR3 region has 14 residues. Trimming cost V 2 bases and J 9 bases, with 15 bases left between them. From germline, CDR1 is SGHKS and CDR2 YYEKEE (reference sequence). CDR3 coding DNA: TGTGCCAGCAGCTTAATACCTCGAGCGGGTGAGCAGTTCTTC. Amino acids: CASSLIPRAGEQFF.

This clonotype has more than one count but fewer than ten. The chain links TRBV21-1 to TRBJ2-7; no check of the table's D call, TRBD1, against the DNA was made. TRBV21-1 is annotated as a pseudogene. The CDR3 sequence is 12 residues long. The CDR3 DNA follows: TGTGCCAGCAGCAAAGGCTCAGGGGAGCAGTACTTC. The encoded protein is CASSKGSGEQYF.